This T cell receptor (beta chain) stems from a study of CD8 T cells in Susac syndrome. Across the whole study: When blood was drawn, the patients with Susac syndrome were therapy-naive, on corticosteroids, or on intravenous immunoglobulin alone.

CDR1 SGDLS and CDR2 YYNGEE come from the germline V gene. CDR3 length equals 14 residues. V dropped 6 bases and J dropped 1 base, with 13 bases sitting between them. The RNA input was about 0.5 to 1 ug, and it was reverse transcribed with random hexamers. TCRdb processed the immunoSEQ multiplex PCR reads anew with MiXCR; each CDR3 protein has one entry. The sample gives 100,000 to 150,000 distinct CDR3 sequences, roughly 94% of which show up once; less than 0.3% is in the top ten. Sequencing was carried out using CD8+ T cells from PBMCs. This rearrangement joins TRBV9 to TRBJ1-1; D ambiguous. The receptor was isolated from a human donor with Susac syndrome. DNA for the CDR3: TGTGCCAGCACCTTAAACCATCAGAACACTGAAGCTTTCTTT. It encodes CASTLNHQNTEAFF.